This T cell receptor (beta chain) was captured in a study of blood T cell repertoires in COVID-19. About the research overall: PBMCs, B-cell-depleted T cells, or T cells provided the cDNA or gDNA that made up the material.

CDR1 is SGHRS, CDR2 YFSETQ, per germline. The CDR3 contains 14 residues. Trimming took off 5 bases at V and 0 bases at J, with 8 bases between the two ends. Original processing notes: Researchers report that nucleated cell counts were estimated from reference gene primer amplification. Generated by immunoSEQ multiplex PCR, the TCRdb table keeps only in-frame clones and is missing some. Clonal size and the V and J genes are those of that table, whereas D and trimming came from the DNA. The sample includes under 300,000 clones, under 95% of them seen just once. Recruits, aged roughly 18 to 90 years, lived in approximately 26 US areas. Recovered status in Cohort 3 required two negative PCRs, clearance, or symptom resolution.

Sequenced: PBMCs or T cells enriched from blood (not recorded which). This sequence was found in a woman aged 18 to 35 who had recovered from COVID-19. The chain has TRBV5-1 and TRBJ1-4; D might be TRBD1 (6 bases). This CDR3 is CASRAGATNEKLFF. DNA for the CDR3: TGCGCCAGCAGGGCAGGGGCAACTAATGAAAAACTGTTTTTT.